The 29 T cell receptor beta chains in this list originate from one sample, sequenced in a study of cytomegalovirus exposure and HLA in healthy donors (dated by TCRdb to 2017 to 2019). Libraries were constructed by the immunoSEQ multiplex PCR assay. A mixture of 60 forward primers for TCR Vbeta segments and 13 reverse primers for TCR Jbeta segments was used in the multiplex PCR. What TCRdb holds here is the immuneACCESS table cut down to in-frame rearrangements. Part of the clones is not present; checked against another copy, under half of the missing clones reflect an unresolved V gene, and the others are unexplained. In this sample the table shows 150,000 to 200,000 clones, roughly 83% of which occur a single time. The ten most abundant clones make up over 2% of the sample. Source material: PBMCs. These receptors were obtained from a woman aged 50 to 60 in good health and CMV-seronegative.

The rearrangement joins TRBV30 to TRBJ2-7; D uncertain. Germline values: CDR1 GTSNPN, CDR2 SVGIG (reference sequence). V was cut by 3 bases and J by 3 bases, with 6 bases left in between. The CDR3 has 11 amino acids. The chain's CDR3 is CAWRGLYEQYF. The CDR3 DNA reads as TGTGCCTGGAGGGGCCTCTACGAGCAGTACTTC. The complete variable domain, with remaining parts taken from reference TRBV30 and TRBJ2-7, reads SQTIHQWPATLVQPVGSPLSLECTVEGTSNPNLYWYRQAAGRGLQLLFYSVGIGQISSEVPQNLSASRPQDRQFILSSKKLLLSDSGFYLCAWRGLYEQYFGPGTRLTVT.

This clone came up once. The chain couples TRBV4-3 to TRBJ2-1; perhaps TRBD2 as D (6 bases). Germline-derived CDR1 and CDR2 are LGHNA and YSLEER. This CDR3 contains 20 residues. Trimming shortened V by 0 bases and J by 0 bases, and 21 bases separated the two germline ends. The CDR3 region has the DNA TGCGCCAGCAGCCAAGATCCGGACGGGGCGGGGATCCTCTCCTACAATGAGCAGTTCTTC. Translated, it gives CASSQDPDGAGILSYNEQFF.

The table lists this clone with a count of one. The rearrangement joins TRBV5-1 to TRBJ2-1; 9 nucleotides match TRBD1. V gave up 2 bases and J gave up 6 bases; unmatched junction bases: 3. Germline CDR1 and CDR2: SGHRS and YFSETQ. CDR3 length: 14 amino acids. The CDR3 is CASSLRQGGNEQFF. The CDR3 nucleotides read TGCGCCAGCAGCTTACGACAGGGGGGCAATGAGCAGTTCTTC.

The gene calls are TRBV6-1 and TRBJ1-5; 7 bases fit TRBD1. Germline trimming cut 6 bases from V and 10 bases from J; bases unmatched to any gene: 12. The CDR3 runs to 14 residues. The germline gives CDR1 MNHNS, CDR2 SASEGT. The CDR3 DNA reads TGTGCCAGCAGCCAAGAGCAGGGGGTGAACCCCCAGCATTTT. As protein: CASSQEQGVNPQHF.

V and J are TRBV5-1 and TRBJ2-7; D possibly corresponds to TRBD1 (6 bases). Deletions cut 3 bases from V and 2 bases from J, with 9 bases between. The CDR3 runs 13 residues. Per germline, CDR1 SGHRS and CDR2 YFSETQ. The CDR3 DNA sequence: TGCGCCAGCAGCTCCGCAGGGGCCTACGAGCAGTACTTC. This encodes CASSSAGAYEQYF.

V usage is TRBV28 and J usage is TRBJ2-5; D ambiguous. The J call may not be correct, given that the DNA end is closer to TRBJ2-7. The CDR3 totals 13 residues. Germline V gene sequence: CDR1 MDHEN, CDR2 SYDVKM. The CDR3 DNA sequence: TGTGCCAGCAGTTCCCCGAACCGGGTCGAGCAGTACTTC. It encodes CASSSPNRVEQYF.

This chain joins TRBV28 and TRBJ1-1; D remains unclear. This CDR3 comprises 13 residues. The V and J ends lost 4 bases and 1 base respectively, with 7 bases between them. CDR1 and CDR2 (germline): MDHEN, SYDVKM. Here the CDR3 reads CASSSPGNTEAFF. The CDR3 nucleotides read TGTGCCAGCAGTTCCCCGGGGAACACTGAAGCTTTCTTT.

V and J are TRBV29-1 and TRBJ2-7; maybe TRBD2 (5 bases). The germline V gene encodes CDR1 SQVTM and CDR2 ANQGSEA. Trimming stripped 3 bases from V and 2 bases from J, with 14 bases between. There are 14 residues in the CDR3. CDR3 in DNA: TGCAGCGTTGAGATTACTCGGGGAACCTACGAGCAGTACTTC. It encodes CSVEITRGTYEQYF.

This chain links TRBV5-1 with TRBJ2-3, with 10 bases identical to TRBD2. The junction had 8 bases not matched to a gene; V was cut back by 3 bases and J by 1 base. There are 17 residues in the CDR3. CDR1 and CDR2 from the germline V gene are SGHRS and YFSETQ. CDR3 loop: CASSSGLAAGGTDTQYF. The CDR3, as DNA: TGCGCCAGCAGCTCTGGACTAGCGGCTGGGGGCACAGATACGCAGTATTTT.

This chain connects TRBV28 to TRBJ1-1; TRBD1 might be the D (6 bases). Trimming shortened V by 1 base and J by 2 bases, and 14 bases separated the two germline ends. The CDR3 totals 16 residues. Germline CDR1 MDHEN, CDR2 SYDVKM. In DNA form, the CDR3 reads TGTGCCAGCAGTTTATACGGGACACTTCTCAACACTGAAGCTTTCTTT. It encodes CASSLYGTLLNTEAFF.

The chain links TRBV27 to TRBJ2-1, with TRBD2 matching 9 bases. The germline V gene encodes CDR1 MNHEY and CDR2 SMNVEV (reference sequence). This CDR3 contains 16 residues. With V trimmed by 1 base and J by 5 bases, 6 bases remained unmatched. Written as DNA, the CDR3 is TGTGCCAGCAGTTTATTCATCGGACTAGCGAACAATGAGCAGTTCTTC. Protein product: CASSLFIGLANNEQFF.

This CDR3 reads CASSLSAGTSGGETDTQYF. CDR3 nucleotide sequence: TGTGCCAGCAGCCTCTCCGCCGGGACTAGCGGGGGAGAAACAGATACGCAGTATTTT. The chain couples TRBV4-2 to TRBJ2-3; 14 bases line up with TRBD2. CDR1 is LGHNA and CDR2 is YNFKEQ in the germline V gene. The CDR3 covers 19 residues. With V trimmed by 4 bases and J by 3 bases, 12 bases remained unmatched.

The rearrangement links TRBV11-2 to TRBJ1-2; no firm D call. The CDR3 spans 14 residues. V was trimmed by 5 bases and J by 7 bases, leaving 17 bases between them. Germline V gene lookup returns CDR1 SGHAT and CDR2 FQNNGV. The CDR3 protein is CASSPRREGSGYTF. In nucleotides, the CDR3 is TGTGCCAGCAGCCCCCGAAGGGAGGGCTCTGGCTACACCTTC.

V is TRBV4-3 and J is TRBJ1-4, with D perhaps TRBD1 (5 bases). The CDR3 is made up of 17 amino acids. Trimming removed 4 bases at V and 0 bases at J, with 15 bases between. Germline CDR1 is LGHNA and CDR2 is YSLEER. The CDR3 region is CASSRPAEGTTNEKLFF. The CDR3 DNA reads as TGCGCCAGCAGCCGCCCCGCGGAGGGGACAACTAATGAAAAACTGTTTTTT.

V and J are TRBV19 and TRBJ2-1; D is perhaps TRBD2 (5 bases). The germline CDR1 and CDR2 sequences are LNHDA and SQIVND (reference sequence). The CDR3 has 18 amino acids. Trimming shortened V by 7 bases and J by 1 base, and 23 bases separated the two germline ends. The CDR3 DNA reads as TGTGCCAGTACTGCCTCCCTACTAGTGTCAAGTTCCTACAATGAGCAGTTCTTC. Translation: CASTASLLVSSSYNEQFF.

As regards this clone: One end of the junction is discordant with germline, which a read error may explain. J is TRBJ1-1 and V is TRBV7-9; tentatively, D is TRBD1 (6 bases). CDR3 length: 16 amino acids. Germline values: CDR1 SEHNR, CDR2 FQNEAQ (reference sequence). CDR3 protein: CSSSPGGARMNTEAFF. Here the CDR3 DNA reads TGTTCCAGCAGCCCTGGGGGGGCCAGGATGAACACTGAAGCTTTCTTT.

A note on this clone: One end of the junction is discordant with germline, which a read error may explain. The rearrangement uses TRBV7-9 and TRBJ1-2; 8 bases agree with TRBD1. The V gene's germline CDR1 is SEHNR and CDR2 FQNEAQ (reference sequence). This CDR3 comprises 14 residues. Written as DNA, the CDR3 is TGTTCCAGCAGCTCGGATGACAGGGGTCGCGGCTACACCTTC. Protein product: CSSSSDDRGRGYTF. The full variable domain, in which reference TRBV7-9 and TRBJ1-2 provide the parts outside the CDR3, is DTGVSQNPRHKITKRGQNVTFRCDPISEHNRLYWYRQTLGQGPEFLTYFQNEAQLEKSRLLSDRFSAERPKGSFSTLEIQRTEQGDSAMYLCSSSSDDRGRGYTFGSGTRLTVV.

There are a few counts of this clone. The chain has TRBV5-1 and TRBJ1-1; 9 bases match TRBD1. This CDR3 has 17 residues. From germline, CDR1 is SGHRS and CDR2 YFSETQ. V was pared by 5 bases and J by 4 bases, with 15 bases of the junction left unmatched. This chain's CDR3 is CASRPGTGNFVGTEAFF. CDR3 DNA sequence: TGCGCCAGCAGGCCGGGGACAGGGAATTTTGTAGGCACTGAAGCTTTCTTT. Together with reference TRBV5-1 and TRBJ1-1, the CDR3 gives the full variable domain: KAGVTQTPRYLIKTRGQQVTLSCSPISGHRSVSWYQQTPGQGLQFLFEYFSETQRNKGNFPGRFSGRQFSNSRSEMNVSTLELGDSALYLCASRPGTGNFVGTEAFFGQGTRLTVV.

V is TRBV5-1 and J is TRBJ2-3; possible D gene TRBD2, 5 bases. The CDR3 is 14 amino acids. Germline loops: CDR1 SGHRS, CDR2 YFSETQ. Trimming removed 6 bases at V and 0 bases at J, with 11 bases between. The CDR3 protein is CASTPGRSTDTQYF. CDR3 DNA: TGCGCCAGCACCCCGGGGAGAAGCACAGATACGCAGTATTTT. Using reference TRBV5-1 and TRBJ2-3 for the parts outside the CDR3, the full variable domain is KAGVTQTPRYLIKTRGQQVTLSCSPISGHRSVSWYQQTPGQGLQFLFEYFSETQRNKGNFPGRFSGRQFSNSRSEMNVSTLELGDSALYLCASTPGRSTDTQYFGPGTRLTVL.

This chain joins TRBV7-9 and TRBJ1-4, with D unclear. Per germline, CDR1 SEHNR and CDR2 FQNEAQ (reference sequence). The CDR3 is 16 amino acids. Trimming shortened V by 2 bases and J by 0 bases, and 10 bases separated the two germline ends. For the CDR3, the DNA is TGTGCCAGCAGCTTAATTCTGAGTTCAACTAATGAAAAACTGTTTTTT. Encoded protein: CASSLILSSTNEKLFF.

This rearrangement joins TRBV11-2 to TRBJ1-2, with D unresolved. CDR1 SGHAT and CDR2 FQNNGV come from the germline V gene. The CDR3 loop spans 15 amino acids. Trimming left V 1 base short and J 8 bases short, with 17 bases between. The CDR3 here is CASSLGQGGTEGYTF. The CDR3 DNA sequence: TGTGCCAGCAGCTTAGGTCAAGGAGGCACCGAAGGCTACACCTTC.

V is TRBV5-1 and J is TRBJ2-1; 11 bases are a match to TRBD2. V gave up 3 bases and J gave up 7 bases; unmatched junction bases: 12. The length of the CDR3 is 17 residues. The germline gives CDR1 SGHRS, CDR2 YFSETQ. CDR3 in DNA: TGCGCCAGCAGCTGGGGACTACTAGCGGGAGAAAGGAATGAGCAGTTCTTC. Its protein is CASSWGLLAGERNEQFF.

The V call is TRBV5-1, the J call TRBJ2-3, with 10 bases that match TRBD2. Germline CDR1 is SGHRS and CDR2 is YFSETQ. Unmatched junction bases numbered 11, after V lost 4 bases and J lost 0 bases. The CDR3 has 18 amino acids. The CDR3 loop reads CASSRYTSGASSTDTQYF. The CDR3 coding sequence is TGCGCCAGCAGCAGATACACTAGCGGGGCCTCTAGCACAGATACGCAGTATTTT.

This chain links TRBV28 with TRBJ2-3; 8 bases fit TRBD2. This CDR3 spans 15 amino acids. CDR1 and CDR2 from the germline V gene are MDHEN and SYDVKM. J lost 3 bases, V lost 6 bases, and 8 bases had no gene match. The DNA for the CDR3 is TGTGCCAGCAGCCCAGCGGGAGAAGGGACAGATACGCAGTATTTT. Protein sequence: CASSPAGEGTDTQYF.

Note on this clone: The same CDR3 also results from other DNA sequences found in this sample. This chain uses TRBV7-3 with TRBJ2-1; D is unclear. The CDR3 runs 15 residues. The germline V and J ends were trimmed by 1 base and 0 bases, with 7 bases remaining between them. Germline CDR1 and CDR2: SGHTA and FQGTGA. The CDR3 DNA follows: TGTGCCAGCAGCTTAAGCGGAAACTCCTACAATGAGCAGTTCTTC. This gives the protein CASSLSGNSYNEQFF.

CDR3 sequence reads: CASSPDQGYGYTF. The CDR3 DNA reads TGTGCCAGCAGCCCAGATCAGGGGTATGGCTACACCTTC. The rearrangement joins TRBV7-2 to TRBJ1-2, with D tentatively TRBD1 (6 bases). Per the germline V gene, CDR1 is SGHTA and CDR2 is FQGNSA. The CDR3 extends over 13 amino acids. Trimming left V 5 bases short and J 5 bases short, with 12 bases between.

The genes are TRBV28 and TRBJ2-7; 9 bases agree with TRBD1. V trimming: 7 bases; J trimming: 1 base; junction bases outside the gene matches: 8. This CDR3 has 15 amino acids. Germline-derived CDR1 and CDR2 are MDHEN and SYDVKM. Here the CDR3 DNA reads TGTGCCAGCACCATGAGACAGGGGGTATCCTACGAGCAGTACTTC. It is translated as CASTMRQGVSYEQYF.

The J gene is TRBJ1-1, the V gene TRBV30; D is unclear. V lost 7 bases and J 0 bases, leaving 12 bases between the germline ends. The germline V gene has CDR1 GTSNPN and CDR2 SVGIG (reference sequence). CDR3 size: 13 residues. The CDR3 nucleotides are TGTGCCTCTGAAACAGATTTGAACACTGAAGCTTTCTTT. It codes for CASETDLNTEAFF.

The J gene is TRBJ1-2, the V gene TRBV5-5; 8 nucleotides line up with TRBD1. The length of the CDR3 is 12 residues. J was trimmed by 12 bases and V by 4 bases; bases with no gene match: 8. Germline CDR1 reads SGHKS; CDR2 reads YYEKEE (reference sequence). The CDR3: CASSLRQGQDTF. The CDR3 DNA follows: TGTGCCAGCAGCCTAAGACAGGGGCAGGACACCTTC.